The 21 T cell receptor beta chains reported below all come from one sample, sequenced in a study of shared clonotypes between healthy human individuals. Assay: immunoSEQ multiplex PCR; the TCRdb copy retains only in-frame clones and omits some. Of about 2,200,000 clones in the sample, about 93% were seen once. CD45RO-negative CD8 cells positively selected for CCR7 made up the naive population, which excluded terminally differentiated effector memory CD45RA+ cells. Input material: naive CD8+ T cells from PBMCs. The receptors derive from a young man in good health. Some clones in this sample may be carry-over from other donors' samples.

The gene calls are TRBV10-3 and TRBJ1-1; D is unclear. Germline values: CDR1 ENHRY, CDR2 SYGVKD. This CDR3 region has 15 residues. Trimming took 0 bases from V and 5 from J, leaving 13 bases between them. CDR3 amino acids: CAISESDASRTEAFF. CDR3 coding DNA: TGTGCCATCAGTGAGTCGGACGCCTCGAGGACTGAAGCTTTCTTT.

The chain links TRBV28 to TRBJ2-7; 7 bases map to TRBD1. Germline assignment: CDR1 MDHEN and CDR2 SYDVKM. The junction had 5 bases not matched to a gene; V was cut back by 5 bases and J by 1 base. This CDR3 has 14 amino acids. The CDR3 bases are TGTGCCAGCAGTCCACTACAGGGGTCCTACGAGCAGTACTTC. Protein sequence: CASSPLQGSYEQYF.

This clone was detected only once. This chain joins TRBV27 and TRBJ2-7; D may be TRBD2 (6 bases). The CDR3 has 14 residues. V lost 5 bases to trimming and J lost 2 bases, with 13 bases between them. Germline lookup yields CDR1 MNHEY and CDR2 SMNVEV (reference sequence). The CDR3 region has the DNA TGTGCCAGCAGTCTCTGGGGGGAGGCCTACGAGCAGTACTTC. It translates to CASSLWGEAYEQYF.

V and J are TRBV28 and TRBJ1-1; D call uncertain. CDR3 length equals 14 residues. Germline V gives CDR1 MDHEN, CDR2 SYDVKM. V lost 2 bases and J lost 1, with 8 bases in between. The DNA of the CDR3 is TGTGCCAGCAGTTTAGTCAGTGAGAACACTGAAGCTTTCTTT. This translates into CASSLVSENTEAFF.

This sequence joins TRBV6-1 and TRBJ1-1; D unclear. Germline V gene data show CDR1 as MNHNS and CDR2 as SASEGT. This CDR3 contains 14 residues. V was pared by 1 base and J by 5 bases, with 11 bases between. CDR3 protein: CASSEGGFYTEAFF. The CDR3 coding sequence is TGTGCCAGCAGTGAAGGGGGTTTTTATACTGAAGCTTTCTTT.

This chain links TRBV27 with TRBJ2-5; 7 nucleotides align to TRBD1. Germline V CDR1 and CDR2: MNHEY, SMNVEV (reference sequence). The ends lost 7 bases at V and 5 bases at J; junction bases unmatched: 13. The CDR3 is 15 amino acids. The CDR3 DNA reads TGTGCCAGCATAGCGAGATCGACAGGGAAGGAGACCCAGTACTTC. This encodes CASIARSTGKETQYF.

The chain recombines TRBV9 with TRBJ2-1; D is undetermined. Germline V lookup: CDR1 SGDLS, CDR2 YYNGEE. The CDR3 contains 13 residues. V gave up 3 bases and J gave up 8 bases, with 12 bases separating them. The DNA of the CDR3 is TGTGCCAGCAGCGACGAAAGGTGGCATGAGCAGTTCTTC. Its translation is CASSDERWHEQFF. Based on the CDR3 plus reference TRBV9 and TRBJ2-1, the full variable domain is DSGVTQTPKHLITATGQRVTLRCSPRSGDLSVYWYQQSLDQGLQFLIQYYNGEERAKGNILERFSAQQFPDLHSELNLSSLELGDSALYFCASSDERWHEQFFGPGTRLTVL.

The J gene is TRBJ2-7, the V gene TRBV7-2, with D possibly matching TRBD2 (7 bases). This CDR3 spans 15 amino acids. V was pared by 2 bases and J by 3 bases, with 14 bases between. The germline gives CDR1 SGHTA, CDR2 FQGNSA. The CDR3 spells CASSLITGRDYEQYF. The CDR3 DNA is TGTGCCAGCAGCTTAATAACAGGGAGGGACTACGAGCAGTACTTC.

This chain joins TRBV7-2 and TRBJ2-5; 9 bases are shared with TRBD2. Germline assignment: CDR1 SGHTA and CDR2 FQGNSA. Unmatched junction bases numbered 10, after V lost 1 base and J lost 4 bases. The CDR3 length is 17 residues. CDR3: CASSLDLLAGWGETQYF. The CDR3 nucleotides are TGTGCCAGCAGCTTAGATCTGCTAGCGGGGTGGGGAGAGACCCAGTACTTC.

V usage is TRBV6-1 and J usage is TRBJ2-5, with 12 bases aligning to TRBD2. Unmatched junction bases numbered 7, after V lost 3 bases and J lost 5 bases. CDR1 MNHNS and CDR2 SASEGT come from the germline V gene. CDR3 length equals 16 residues. Written as DNA, the CDR3 is TGTGCCAGCAGTGAGATACTAGCGGGAGGCGGTGAGACCCAGTACTTC. This codes for CASSEILAGGGETQYF.

This clone was counted a single time. The genes are TRBV9 and TRBJ2-1; possible D gene TRBD2, 7 bases. Germline lookup yields CDR1 SGDLS and CDR2 YYNGEE. There are 17 residues in the CDR3. V was cut by 0 bases and J by 5 bases, with 18 bases left in between. Here the CDR3 DNA reads TGTGCCAGCAGCGTAGGGGGGGGCGCAAAGCCCAACAATGAGCAGTTCTTC. Protein product: CASSVGGGAKPNNEQFF.

As concerns this clone: The identical CDR3 is also encoded by other nucleotide sequences in the sample. V gene TRBV7-9 combines with J gene TRBJ2-1; no definite D call. This CDR3 is built from 13 residues. V lost 1 base and J lost 4, with 5 bases in between. Germline V gene data show CDR1 as SEHNR and CDR2 as FQNEAQ (reference sequence). CDR3 coding DNA: TGTGCCAGCAGCTTAGGGAATTACAATGAGCAGTTCTTC. Amino acid sequence: CASSLGNYNEQFF.

The V gene is TRBV9, the J gene TRBJ1-3; D is ambiguous. The length of the CDR3 is 16 residues. Germline CDR1 SGDLS, CDR2 YYNGEE. V was cut by 4 bases and J by 0 bases, with 14 bases left in between. In nucleotides, the CDR3 is TGTGCCAGCAGCCTCTACCTCGTGAGCTCTGGAAACACCATATATTTT. Translating it yields CASSLYLVSSGNTIYF.

The chain combines TRBV28 with TRBJ1-2, with D possibly TRBD1 on 6 matching bases. Looked up from germline, CDR1 is MDHEN and CDR2 is SYDVKM. There are 15 residues in the CDR3. V was pared by 6 bases and J by 2 bases, with 16 bases between. The CDR3 nucleotides read TGTGCCAGCAGATCTATACAGGGTCCCAACTATGGCTACACCTTC. This encodes CASRSIQGPNYGYTF.

The V call is TRBV9, the J call TRBJ2-7; TRBD2 might be the D (6 bases). Germline V gene data show CDR1 as SGDLS and CDR2 as YYNGEE. The CDR3 has 12 residues. Trimming took 1 base from V and 6 from J, leaving 8 bases between them. CDR3 nucleotide sequence: TGTGCCAGCAGCGTATCGGAGGGCGAGCAGTACTTC. It yields the protein CASSVSEGEQYF.

This clone appeared once. This sequence joins TRBV19 and TRBJ2-5; 15 bases fit TRBD2. The DNA matches TRBJ2-7 better at its end, which makes the J call doubtful. CDR3 length equals 18 residues. Germline CDR1 and CDR2: LNHDA and SQIVND (reference sequence). The CDR3 reads CASSMWTSGRAVIYEQYF. The CDR3 DNA is TGTGCCAGTAGTATGTGGACTAGCGGGAGGGCCGTTATCTACGAGCAGTACTTC.

V is TRBV4-1 and J is TRBJ2-1; 9 bases are a match to TRBD2. Unmatched junction bases numbered 9, after V lost 3 bases and J lost 9 bases. The V gene's germline CDR1 is MGHRA and CDR2 YSYEKL. The CDR3 contains 15 residues. CDR3 sequence (DNA): TGCGCCAGCAGCCAGAATCTAGCGGGACCACTTGAGCAGTTCTTC. This encodes CASSQNLAGPLEQFF.

This chain links TRBV27 with TRBJ2-2; D ambiguous. The CDR3 is made up of 13 amino acids. Germline values: CDR1 MNHEY, CDR2 SMNVEV (reference sequence). V was shortened by 1 base and J by 8 bases, with 8 bases between the two germline ends. The CDR3 loop is CASSLYASGELFF. The CDR3, as DNA: TGTGCCAGCAGTTTATATGCTTCGGGGGAGCTGTTTTTT.

The genes are TRBV7-6 and TRBJ2-2, with 12 bases that match TRBD1. Germline CDR1 reads SGHVS; CDR2 reads FNYEAQ. The CDR3 runs to 21 residues. J lost 0 bases, V lost 0 bases, and 11 bases had no gene match. The CDR3 region has the DNA TGTGCCAGCAGCTTAGCGCTGCGGGACAGGGGGCAACGACCGAACACCGGGGAGCTGTTTTTT. This codes for CASSLALRDRGQRPNTGELFF.

V is TRBV14 and J is TRBJ1-1, with D possibly being TRBD1 (5 bases). The CDR3 is made up of 15 amino acids. Germline V gives CDR1 SGHDN, CDR2 FVKESK. V was cut by 1 base and J by 1 base, with 10 bases left in between. CDR3 in amino acids: CASSQVRGRNTEAFF. CDR3 bases: TGTGCCAGCAGCCAAGTTAGGGGCAGGAACACTGAAGCTTTCTTT.

The CDR3 reads CASSLVSSGIAYEQYF. The CDR3 nucleotides read TGTGCCAGCAGCTTAGTTTCCAGCGGGATAGCCTACGAGCAGTACTTC. This chain connects TRBV7-8 to TRBJ2-7, with 7 bases identical to TRBD2. V dropped 1 base and J dropped 2; count of bases not matched to a gene: 8. The CDR3 runs to 16 residues. The germline V gene has CDR1 SGHVS and CDR2 FQNEAQ.